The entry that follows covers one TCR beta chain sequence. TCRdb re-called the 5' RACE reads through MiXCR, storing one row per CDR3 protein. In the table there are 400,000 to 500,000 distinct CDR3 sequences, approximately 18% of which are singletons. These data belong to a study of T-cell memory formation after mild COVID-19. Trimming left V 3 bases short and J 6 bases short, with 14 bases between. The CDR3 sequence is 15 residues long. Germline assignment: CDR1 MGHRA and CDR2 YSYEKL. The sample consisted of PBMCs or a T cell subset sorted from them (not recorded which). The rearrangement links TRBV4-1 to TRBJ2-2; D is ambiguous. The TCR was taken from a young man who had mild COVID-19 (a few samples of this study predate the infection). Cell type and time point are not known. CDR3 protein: CASSHPQGLAGELFF. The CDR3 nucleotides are TGCGCCAGCAGCCACCCCCAAGGCCTCGCCGGGGAGCTGTTTTTT.